The clone carrying this T cell receptor (beta chain) showed up many times. This sample was included in a study of regulatory T cells in long-lasting Graves disease. Described time point: persistent/refractory GD, antithyroid drugs over 5 years with positive TRAb. After RNA was extracted from PBMCs, the TCR library was made from it. CDR1 is MDHEN, CDR2 SYDVKM, per germline. With V trimmed by 6 bases and J by 3 bases, 7 bases remained unmatched. The CDR3 is 14 amino acids. For TCR beta, libraries came from iRepertoire HTBI primers and Arm-PCR of CDR3 regions. TCRdb reprocessed the multiplex PCR reads with MiXCR, giving one entry per CDR3 protein. The sample lists 300,000 to 350,000 distinct CDR3 sequences; about 20% were seen once.

This rearrangement joins TRBV28 to TRBJ2-7; TRBD1 matches at 8 bases. The sample in question was peripheral blood mononuclear cells (PBMCs), obtained when the disease was refractory, from a patient treated with antithyroid drugs. The TCR was taken from a female donor with Graves disease. For the CDR3, the DNA is TGTGCCAGCAGAAACAGGGGGGACCTCTACGAGCAGTACTTC. It encodes CASRNRGDLYEQYF.